This T cell receptor beta chain was sequenced for a study of spatial heterogeneity in lung cancer. Study-level points and caveats: Blood showed ubiquitous tumor TCRs more often at resection than at routine follow-up.

Every molecule of TCR cDNA had its own unique molecular identifier. TCRdb reprocessed the 5' RACE reads via MiXCR and lists one record per CDR3 protein. The sample has around 25,000 distinct CDR3 sequences, about 13% seen once. This clonotype was detected only once. What it recognizes is unknown. Documented time point: sample taken at primary tumor resection. Researchers sequenced whole RNA taken from tumor, nontumor lung or frozen PBMC without sorting. The 60 to 80 donors had untreated early-stage non-small cell lung cancer. Germline lookup yields CDR1 SGHVS and CDR2 FQNEAQ. This CDR3 has 17 amino acids. The trim removed 8 bases at V and 2 bases at J, leaving 14 bases unmatched.

The rearrangement uses TRBV7-8 and TRBJ2-5; 10 bases match TRBD2. Sequencing used PBMCs, obtained at surgery. The clonotype was recovered from a female donor with early-stage non-small cell lung cancer. The CDR3 here is CASEQFWETSGQETQYF. The CDR3 coding sequence is TGTGCCAGCGAGCAATTTTGGGAGACTAGCGGGCAAGAGACCCAGTACTTC.